Following are 8 T cell receptor beta chains from one sample sequenced in a study of beta chain features in type 1 diabetes. Isolated RNA was reverse transcribed in full, so expressed TCRB transcripts were sequenced. The method was immunoSEQ multiplex PCR; TCRdb's version includes in-frame clones alone and lacks a portion of them. This sample has about 150,000 clones; approximately 8.1% occur once, and the top ten carry 0.5% to 0.65%. Sequencing used central memory CD4+ T cells from blood. These receptors came from a man aged 18 to 30 in good health.

This clone has just a few counts. The chain uses TRBV7-2 and TRBJ1-5; D remains ambiguous. Trimming removed 2 bases at V and 6 bases at J, with 14 bases between. Germline assignment: CDR1 SGHTA and CDR2 FQGNSA. CDR3 length: 15 residues. In nucleotides, the CDR3 is TGTGCCAGCAGCTTAAGCTTGTCCCGCGGTCAGCCCCAGCATTTT. Translation gives CASSLSLSRGQPQHF.

This sequence joins TRBV27 and TRBJ2-7, with TRBD1 matching over 8 bases. The CDR3 loop spans 14 amino acids. The ends lost 5 bases at V and 2 bases at J; junction bases unmatched: 5. Germline V gene lookup returns CDR1 MNHEY and CDR2 SMNVEV (reference sequence). The CDR3 here is CASSGTGGPYEQYF. The CDR3 coding sequence is TGTGCCAGCAGTGGGACAGGTGGTCCCTACGAGCAGTACTTC.

The CDR3 here is CASSQKLAGGFGEQYF. CDR3 bases: TGTGCCAGCTCACAAAAGCTAGCGGGAGGGTTCGGCGAGCAGTACTTC. The chain combines TRBV18 with TRBJ2-5; TRBD2 aligns across 12 bases. Matching the DNA end better, TRBJ2-7 makes the J call doubtful. This CDR3 contains 16 residues. CDR1 is KGHSH and CDR2 is LQKENI in the germline V gene.

CDR3 sequence (DNA): TGTGCCAGCAGCTTGAACAGGGTTAACCTCGAGACCCAGTACTTC. Amino acids: CASSLNRVNLETQYF. V gene TRBV7-2 combines with J gene TRBJ2-5; D may be TRBD1 (6 bases). This CDR3 is 15 amino acids long. V was clipped by 3 bases and J by 5 bases, with 16 bases between them. Germline V CDR1 and CDR2: SGHTA, FQGNSA.

This clone was seen only a few times. This chain joins TRBV7-9 and TRBJ1-1; 7 bases map to TRBD1. The CDR3 extends over 14 amino acids. V trimming: 5 bases; J trimming: 4 bases; junction bases outside the gene matches: 7. The germline gives CDR1 SEHNR, CDR2 FQNEAQ (reference sequence). The CDR3, as DNA: TGTGCCAGCAGCCGGCGACAGGGAGGCACTGAAGCTTTCTTT. Translating it yields CASSRRQGGTEAFF.

This clone was counted a few times. This sequence joins TRBV30 and TRBJ2-1, with 7 bases identical to TRBD2. The V and J ends lost 4 bases and 4 bases, in that order; junction bases with no gene match: 7. CDR1 and CDR2 from the germline V gene are GTSNPN and SVGIG (reference sequence). There are 14 residues in the CDR3. Here the CDR3 DNA reads TGTGCCTGGACCACTAAGCGGGATTACAATGAGCAGTTCTTC. Translation: CAWTTKRDYNEQFF. Looking up the rest from reference TRBV30 and TRBJ2-1 gives the full variable domain: SQTIHQWPATLVQPVGSPLSLECTVEGTSNPNLYWYRQAAGRGLQLLFYSVGIGQISSEVPQNLSASRPQDRQFILSSKKLLLSDSGFYLCAWTTKRDYNEQFFGPGTRLTVL.

The sample holds a few counts of this clone. The V and J genes are TRBV5-4 and TRBJ2-1, with 8 bases identical to TRBD2. The CDR3 consists of 19 residues. The germline V gene encodes CDR1 SGHNT and CDR2 YYREEE (reference sequence). J lost 2 bases, V lost 0 bases, and 13 bases had no gene match. CDR3 coding DNA: TGTGCCAGCAGCTTGGCCGGAGGGAGCGGGAGTGGCCCCTACAATGAGCAGTTCTTC. Residues: CASSLAGGSGSGPYNEQFF.

The chain employs TRBV2 and TRBJ2-7, with 8 positions matching TRBD1. The CDR3 sequence is 12 residues long. CDR1 is SNHLY and CDR2 is FYNNEI in the germline V gene. The trim removed 6 bases at V and 6 bases at J, leaving 4 bases unmatched. CDR3 nucleotide sequence: TGTGCCAGCAGCGGAACAGGGGGCGAGCAGTACTTC. Amino acid sequence: CASSGTGGEQYF.